This T cell receptor beta chain is from a study of blood T cell repertoires in COVID-19. In the study overall: T cells, B-cell-depleted T cells, or PBMCs supplied cDNA or gDNA.

This clone occurred many times. Original data processing: By means of reference gene primer amplification, nucleated cell counts were estimated. Profiling relied on immunoSEQ multiplex PCR, and the TCRdb table lists in-frame clones only, not all of them. The DNA was the basis for D and trimming; V, J and clone size are from that table. The table shows a few hundred thousand clones, with over 75% occurring only once. The CDR3 contains 15 residues. The V end was cut by 4 bases, the J end by 5 bases, with 16 bases between. CDR1 SGHTS and CDR2 YDEGEE come from the germline V gene. The V and J genes are TRBV5-8 and TRBJ1-5; maybe TRBD1 (5 bases). The source material was peripheral blood. The receptor was isolated from a human donor in a cohort sampled during active COVID-19. The CDR3 loop reads CASSPRVAGDQPQHF. The CDR3 nucleotides are TGTGCCAGCAGCCCCCGGGTCGCGGGGGATCAGCCCCAGCATTTT. Drawing the rest from reference TRBV5-8 and TRBJ1-5, the complete variable domain is EAGVTQSPTHLIKTRGQQATLRCSPISGHTSVYWYQQALGLGLQFLLWYDEGEERNRGNFPPRFSGRQFPNYSSELNVNALELEDSALYLCASSPRVAGDQPQHFGDGTRLSIL.